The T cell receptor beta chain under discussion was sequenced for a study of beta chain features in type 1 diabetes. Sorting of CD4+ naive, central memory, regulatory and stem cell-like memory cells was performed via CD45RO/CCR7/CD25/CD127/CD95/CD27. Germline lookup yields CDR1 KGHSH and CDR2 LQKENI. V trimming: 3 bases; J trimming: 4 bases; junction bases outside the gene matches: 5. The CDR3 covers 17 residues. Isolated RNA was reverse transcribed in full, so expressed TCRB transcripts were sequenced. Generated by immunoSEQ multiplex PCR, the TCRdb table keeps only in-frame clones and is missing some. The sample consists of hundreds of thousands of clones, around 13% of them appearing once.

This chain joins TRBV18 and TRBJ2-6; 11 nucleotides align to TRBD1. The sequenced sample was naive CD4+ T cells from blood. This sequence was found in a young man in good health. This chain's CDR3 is CASSPGQGVAGANVLTF. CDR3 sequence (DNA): TGTGCCAGCTCACCGGGACAGGGGGTCGCAGGGGCCAACGTCCTGACTTTC.